A single sample gave rise to the 23 T cell receptor beta chains below, sequenced in a study of blood T cell repertoires in COVID-19. TCRdb's copy holds only in-frame clones and misses some; the assay was immunoSEQ multiplex PCR. Of about 170,000 clones listed, roughly four fifths were seen once; the top ten hold around 2.1%. The specimen was peripheral blood. These TCRs come from a woman aged 80 or older with acute or convalescent COVID-19.

This chain uses TRBV5-1 with TRBJ2-7; perhaps TRBD1 as D (6 bases). CDR3 length equals 14 residues. The V and J ends lost 0 bases and 3 bases respectively, with 10 bases between them. Germline V lookup: CDR1 SGHRS, CDR2 YFSETQ. The CDR3 loop is CASSLDRALYEQYF. The CDR3 DNA reads TGCGCCAGCAGCTTGGACAGGGCCCTCTACGAGCAGTACTTC.

The chain recombines TRBV29-1 with TRBJ2-3; TRBD2 is a possible D gene (6 bases). Germline V gene data show CDR1 as SQVTM and CDR2 as ANQGSEA. V gave up 3 bases and J gave up 6 bases, with 16 bases separating them. There are 14 residues in the CDR3. The CDR3 spells CSVEGVRGADTQYF. The CDR3 nucleotides are TGCAGCGTTGAGGGAGTGCGGGGTGCGGATACGCAGTATTTT.

The rearrangement joins TRBV24-1 to TRBJ2-1; 9 bases are a match to TRBD1. After removal of 5 bases from V and 8 bases from J, the junction contained 9 bases not matched to a gene. Germline CDR1 and CDR2: KGHDR and SFDVKD. This CDR3 spans 15 amino acids. The CDR3 is CATSGSRDRVHEQFF. CDR3 DNA: TGTGCCACCAGTGGCTCCCGGGACAGGGTTCATGAGCAGTTCTTC.

This clone came up a few times. The chain has TRBV9 and TRBJ2-2; 8 nucleotides agree with TRBD1. The CDR3 sequence is 17 residues long. Germline trimming cut 3 bases from V and 5 bases from J; bases unmatched to any gene: 12. Germline V CDR1 and CDR2: SGDLS, YYNGEE. The CDR3 nucleotides are TGTGCCAGCAGCGGCCGCACCGGGACAGGCTTTACCGGGGAGCTGTTTTTT. It encodes CASSGRTGTGFTGELFF.

This clone was recorded once. The DNA for the CDR3 is TGCGCCAGCAGCTTGGGAACTAGCGGGATCCTCACCGGGGAGCTGTTTTTT. Translated, it gives CASSLGTSGILTGELFF. The chain uses TRBV5-1 and TRBJ2-2, with 10 bases fitting TRBD2. Germline assignment: CDR1 SGHRS and CDR2 YFSETQ. J lost 4 bases, V lost 0 bases, and 6 bases had no gene match. This CDR3 is built from 17 residues.

The V call is TRBV19, the J call TRBJ1-2, with 8 bases that match TRBD1. CDR3 length: 15 residues. J lost 4 bases, V lost 5 bases, and 9 bases had no gene match. Per germline, CDR1 LNHDA and CDR2 SQIVND (reference sequence). The CDR3 sequence: CASSSTGGSGYGYTF. In DNA, the CDR3 is TGTGCCAGTAGTTCTACAGGGGGTTCTGGCTATGGCTACACCTTC. The entire variable domain, with the rest obtained from reference TRBV19 and TRBJ1-2, is as follows: DGGITQSPKYLFRKEGQNVTLSCEQNLNHDAMYWYRQDPGQGLRLIYYSQIVNDFQKGDIAEGYSVSREKKESFPLTVTSAQKNPTAFYLCASSSTGGSGYGYTFGSGTRLTVV.

This chain connects TRBV7-2 to TRBJ2-7, with 11 positions matching TRBD2. Germline assignment: CDR1 SGHTA and CDR2 FQGNSA. The CDR3 spans 14 residues. V lost 4 bases, J lost 3 bases, and 2 bases stayed unmatched. The CDR3 nucleotides are TGTGCCAGCAGCTCAACTAGCGGGAGCTACGAGCAGTACTTC. Its translation: CASSSTSGSYEQYF.

The rearrangement links TRBV30 to TRBJ2-3, with TRBD1 identical over 10 bases. Germline CDR1 reads GTSNPN; CDR2 reads SVGIG (reference sequence). With 5 bases clipped from V and 4 bases from J, the junction kept 9 bases outside the gene matches. The CDR3 has 15 residues. The CDR3 bases are TGTGCCTGGGGCAAGGGACAGGGGAGAGCAGATACGCAGTATTTT. It is translated as CAWGKGQGRADTQYF.

The CDR3: CATSPPSDTGELFF. In nucleotides, the CDR3 is TGTGCCACCAGCCCCCCTAGCGACACCGGGGAGCTGTTTTTT. V and J are TRBV6-2 or TRBV6-3 and TRBJ2-2; tentative D call: TRBD2 (6 bases). Germline V gene sequence: CDR1 MNHEY, CDR2 SVGEGT. The V end lost 10 bases, the J end lost 3 bases, and 15 bases lay between the germline ends. The CDR3 is 14 residues long.

This clone has just a few counts. The chain is built from TRBV30 and TRBJ2-2; the D gene is possibly TRBD2 (6 bases). Germline assignment: CDR1 GTSNPN and CDR2 SVGIG (reference sequence). This CDR3 is 12 amino acids long. Trimming shortened V by 8 bases and J by 2 bases, and 9 bases separated the two germline ends. CDR3 in amino acids: CARDFNTGELFF. CDR3 sequence (DNA): TGTGCCCGGGACTTTAACACCGGGGAGCTGTTTTTT.

The DNA for the CDR3 is TGTGCCACCAGTGCTGGGGCCTATGGCTACACCTTC. Protein product: CATSAGAYGYTF. The rearrangement links TRBV24-1 to TRBJ1-2, with a tentative D call TRBD1 (5 bases). CDR3 length: 12 residues. Trimming removed 5 bases from V and 4 bases from J, with 7 bases in between. The V gene's germline CDR1 is KGHDR and CDR2 SFDVKD.

The chain has TRBV2 and TRBJ1-3, with D possibly matching TRBD1 (6 bases). The CDR3 runs 14 residues. Germline V gene data show CDR1 as SNHLY and CDR2 as FYNNEI. Trimming took off 7 bases at V and 2 bases at J, with 12 bases between the two ends. CDR3 nucleotide sequence: TGTGCCAGCACCCTACAGGGAGCTGGAAACACCATATATTTT. Amino acids: CASTLQGAGNTIYF. The full variable domain, completed using reference TRBV2 and TRBJ1-3, is EPEVTQTPSHQVTQMGQEVILRCVPISNHLYFYWYRQILGQKVEFLVSFYNNEISEKSEIFDDQFSVERPDGSNFTLKIRSTKLEDSAMYFCASTLQGAGNTIYFGEGSWLTVV.

V usage is TRBV6-5 and J usage is TRBJ1-1, with TRBD1 matching over 8 bases. The CDR3 runs to 14 residues. The V gene end was trimmed by 7 bases and the J gene end by 12 bases; junction bases not matched to a gene: 16. CDR1 is MNHEY and CDR2 is SVGAGI in the germline V gene. The CDR3 bases are TGTGCCAGCACCCCAAACGGGCAGGGGGCGCAATCTTTCTTT. The encoded protein is CASTPNGQGAQSFF.

This chain connects TRBV11-3 to TRBJ2-3; D is perhaps TRBD2 (5 bases). The CDR3 sequence is 16 residues long. CDR1 is SGHNT, CDR2 YENEEA, per germline. V was shortened by 0 bases and J by 1 base, with 11 bases between the two germline ends. The CDR3: CASSLEGSLGTDTQYF. The CDR3 DNA reads as TGTGCCAGCAGCTTAGAGGGGAGTCTTGGCACAGATACGCAGTATTTT.

The chain carries TRBV7-2 and TRBJ1-6; the match to TRBD1 covers 8 bases. The V segment lost 5 bases and the J segment 7 bases; nucleotides outside the gene matches: 7. This CDR3 has 15 amino acids. From germline, CDR1 is SGHTA and CDR2 FQGNSA. The CDR3 loop reads CASSPQGAGNSPLHF. DNA of the CDR3: TGTGCCAGCAGCCCCCAGGGGGCTGGGAATTCACCCCTCCACTTT.

The chain uses TRBV7-3 and TRBJ2-4, with D possibly matching TRBD1 (6 bases). This CDR3 region has 12 residues. The germline V gene has CDR1 SGHTA and CDR2 FQGTGA. The V end was cut by 0 bases, the J end by 9 bases, with 6 bases between. The CDR3 loop reads CASSLTGGIQYF. In DNA form, the CDR3 reads TGTGCCAGCAGCTTAACAGGGGGCATTCAGTACTTC.

The rearrangement joins TRBV7-9 to TRBJ2-5; D is possibly TRBD2 (7 bases). CDR3 length: 16 residues. V dropped 5 bases and J dropped 5 bases, with 21 bases sitting between them. Per germline, CDR1 SEHNR and CDR2 FQNEAQ (reference sequence). CDR3 coding DNA: TGTGCCAGCAGCCGCCTTGATCGGGGGGCGCGGGAGACCCAGTACTTC. Protein: CASSRLDRGARETQYF.

As concerns this clone: Other DNA sequences in this sample translate to the same CDR3. V and J are TRBV12-3 or TRBV12-4 and TRBJ2-5; D is undetermined. This CDR3 region has 11 residues. Trimming removed 3 bases at V and 5 bases at J, with 4 bases between. The CDR3 region is CASSFGETQYF. The CDR3 region has the DNA TGTGCCAGCAGTTTCGGGGAGACCCAGTACTTC.

This rearrangement joins TRBV6-6 to TRBJ1-1; no definite D call. The V gene lost 2 bases and the J gene lost 6 bases, with 7 bases spanning the gap. Germline lookup yields CDR1 MNHNY and CDR2 SVGAGI (reference sequence). The CDR3 runs to 12 residues. CDR3 in amino acids: CASSYRSSEAFF. CDR3 DNA: TGTGCCAGCAGTTACCGGAGTTCTGAAGCTTTCTTT.

The chain couples TRBV30 to TRBJ2-1; D perhaps matches TRBD1 (6 bases). The V gene lost 8 bases and the J gene lost 2 bases, with 13 bases spanning the gap. Germline CDR1 GTSNPN, CDR2 SVGIG (reference sequence). This CDR3 contains 13 residues. In DNA form, the CDR3 reads TGTGCCCTCCAGGGGACCCCCTACAATGAGCAGTTCTTC. It codes for CALQGTPYNEQFF.

This clone was recorded only once. In the same sample, other DNA sequences code for this CDR3. This chain joins TRBV7-2 and TRBJ2-2; 11 bases line up with TRBD2. Unmatched junction bases numbered 7, after V lost 4 bases and J lost 3 bases. Germline CDR1 is SGHTA and CDR2 is FQGNSA. The CDR3 extends over 17 amino acids. This CDR3 reads CASSSLAGGPDTGELFF. Written as DNA, the CDR3 is TGTGCCAGCAGCTCATTAGCGGGGGGGCCGGACACCGGGGAGCTGTTTTTT.

The J gene is TRBJ2-7, the V gene TRBV19, with a tentative D call TRBD2 (5 bases). Germline CDR1 LNHDA, CDR2 SQIVND (reference sequence). The V and J ends lost 3 bases and 1 base respectively, with 13 bases between them. The CDR3 is 15 residues long. CDR3 protein: CASSIPGKRSYEQYF. The CDR3 DNA sequence: TGTGCCAGTAGTATTCCGGGGAAGAGGTCCTACGAGCAGTACTTC.

This clone was found a few times. The rearrangement links TRBV15 to TRBJ2-1; 16 nucleotides match TRBD2. This CDR3 spans 13 amino acids. Losses at the gene ends were 9 bases for V and 7 bases for J; bases not matched to a gene: 0. Germline-derived CDR1 and CDR2 are LNHNV and YYDKDF (reference sequence). The CDR3 nucleotides are TGTGCCACGGGACTAGCGGGGGGGAATGAGCAGTTCTTC. This codes for CATGLAGGNEQFF.